This T cell receptor (beta chain) is from a study of T cell responses to AZD1222 COVID-19 vaccine. As for the study in general: Analysis merged second doses at about 4 or about 12 weeks. General study findings and limits: The breadth and depth of Spike-specific TCRs increased once two AZD1222 doses had been given.

Comments on this clone: Its target is not known.

The V end was cut by 6 bases, the J end by 7 bases, with 12 bases between. The CDR3 contains 11 residues. The germline gives CDR1 SQVTM, CDR2 ANQGSEA. This table comes from immunoSEQ multiplex PCR, and its TCRdb copy is limited to in-frame clones, with some not included. The sample lists fewer than 30,000 clones; approximately 78% were seen once. The sequencing here drew on peripheral blood, taken on day 0 of AZD1222 vaccination. The chain employs TRBV29-1 and TRBJ1-1, with no clear D. The sequence derives from an adult in good health. CDR3 in DNA: TGCAGCGTCGCCGATACGAATGAAGCTTTCTTT. This translates into CSVADTNEAFF.